These 20 T cell receptor beta chains were sequenced from one sample in a study of blood T cell repertoires in COVID-19. Profiling relied on immunoSEQ multiplex PCR, and the TCRdb table lists in-frame clones only, not all of them. The table includes roughly 26,000 clones, approximately 66% detected once. The sequenced material came from peripheral blood. The receptors were sampled from a man aged 60 to 75 with active or convalescent COVID-19.

This clone showed up just a few times. This rearrangement joins TRBV25-1 to TRBJ1-3; D unresolved. This CDR3 has 14 residues. CDR1 is MGHDK, CDR2 SYGVNS, per germline. Trimming took off 2 bases at V and 2 bases at J, with 7 bases between the two ends. The CDR3 spells CASSEERTGNTIYF. As DNA, the CDR3 is TGTGCCAGCAGTGAAGAGAGGACTGGAAACACCATATATTTT.

The V gene is TRBV6-5, the J gene TRBJ1-2; D might be TRBD1 (6 bases). The CDR3 consists of 14 residues. Germline-derived CDR1 and CDR2 are MNHEY and SVGAGI. Trimming removed 7 bases at V and 5 bases at J, with 17 bases between. The CDR3 nucleotides are TGTGCCAGCATTTCCACACAGGGTCGATATGGCTACACCTTC. Amino acid sequence: CASISTQGRYGYTF.

Relative to its sample, this clone is medium-sized. The chain combines TRBV7-9 with TRBJ2-7; tentatively, D is TRBD2 (6 bases). Germline lookup yields CDR1 SEHNR and CDR2 FQNEAQ (reference sequence). This CDR3 is 15 amino acids long. V lost 4 bases and J lost 1, with 14 bases in between. CDR3 sequence: CASSSFRDLSYEQYF. The DNA of the CDR3 is TGTGCCAGCAGCTCCTTCCGGGACTTATCCTACGAGCAGTACTTC.

This clone was seen only a few times. The chain recombines TRBV11-3 with TRBJ1-1, with D possibly TRBD1 on 6 matching bases. The V end was cut by 8 bases, the J end by 0 bases, with 13 bases between. The germline CDR1 and CDR2 sequences are SGHNT and YENEEA. CDR3 length: 14 amino acids. The CDR3 bases are TGTGCCAGCCACCGGGGGGCTATGAACACTGAAGCTTTCTTT. Protein sequence: CASHRGAMNTEAFF.

The V and J genes are TRBV9 and TRBJ2-1; TRBD2 matches 9 bases. The CDR3 contains 16 residues. With 0 bases clipped from V and 3 bases from J, the junction kept 4 bases outside the gene matches. Germline V gene lookup returns CDR1 SGDLS and CDR2 YYNGEE. The CDR3 loop is CASSVAGSGGYNEQFF. The DNA for the CDR3 is TGTGCCAGCAGCGTAGCTGGTAGCGGGGGCTACAATGAGCAGTTCTTC.

The V and J genes are TRBV11-3 and TRBJ2-1, with 11 bases lining up with TRBD1. The CDR3 sequence is 16 residues long. The germline CDR1 and CDR2 sequences are SGHNT and YENEEA. V trimming: 2 bases; J trimming: 5 bases; junction bases outside the gene matches: 5. CDR3 DNA: TGTGCCAGCAGCTTACGTGGGACAGGGGGACACAATGAGCAGTTCTTC. Translated, it gives CASSLRGTGGHNEQFF.

The chain carries TRBV5-4 and TRBJ2-3; D possibly corresponds to TRBD2 (6 bases). Germline V CDR1 and CDR2: SGHNT, YYREEE (reference sequence). Between the trimmed V and J ends, which lost 2 bases and 4 bases, there was a span of 8 bases. The CDR3 consists of 13 residues. Here the CDR3 reads CASSLGRPDTQYF. The CDR3 DNA reads TGTGCCAGCAGCTTAGGGAGGCCAGATACGCAGTATTTT.

The V gene is TRBV3-1 (or the pseudogene TRBV3-2), the J gene TRBJ2-3; D unclear. Trimming cost V 1 base and J 0 bases, with 8 bases left between them. CDR1 LGHDT and CDR2 YNNKEL come from the germline V gene (reference sequence). The CDR3 loop spans 15 amino acids. In DNA form, the CDR3 reads TGTGCCAGCAGCCAAGTCTCCGGGAGCACAGATACGCAGTATTTT. It encodes CASSQVSGSTDTQYF.

A word on this clone: The junction and the germline gene differ at one end; a read error may be behind it. The rearrangement links TRBV11-2 to TRBJ1-4, with D unclear. The CDR3 extends over 16 amino acids. Germline values: CDR1 SGHAT, CDR2 FQNNGV. CDR3 amino acids: CASRLAGRRLEGKLFF. For the CDR3, the DNA is TGTGCCAGCAGATTAGCGGGCAGGAGATTGGAGGGAAAACTGTTTTTT.

This clone was seen a single time. The rearrangement uses TRBV7-9 and TRBJ2-1, with 7 bases aligning to TRBD1. Looked up from germline, CDR1 is SEHNR and CDR2 is FQNEAQ (reference sequence). The CDR3 totals 11 residues. Losses at the gene ends were 6 bases for V and 12 bases for J; bases not matched to a gene: 5. This chain's CDR3 is CASSSYRGQFF. The CDR3 DNA is TGTGCCAGCAGTTCGTACAGGGGGCAGTTCTTC.

J is TRBJ1-3 and V is TRBV10-3; 7 bases align to TRBD1. The CDR3 sequence is 17 residues long. The V gene end was trimmed by 5 bases and the J gene end by 0 bases; junction bases not matched to a gene: 10. In germline, CDR1 is ENHRY, CDR2 SYGVKD. The CDR3 DNA is TGTGCCATCAGTAAAACGGCGGGACAGATCTCTGGAAACACCATATATTTT. It yields the protein CAISKTAGQISGNTIYF.

The chain carries TRBV12-3 or TRBV12-4 and TRBJ2-1; tentatively, D is TRBD2 (5 bases). The CDR3 spans 13 residues. V was clipped by 2 bases and J by 7 bases, with 9 bases between them. CDR3 in amino acids: CASSLKIANEQFF. CDR3 in DNA: TGTGCCAGCAGTTTAAAGATAGCGAATGAGCAGTTCTTC.

The rearrangement links TRBV6-6 to TRBJ2-1; D not resolved. Trimming cost V 4 bases and J 14 bases, with 3 bases left between them. CDR1 MNHNY and CDR2 SVGAGI come from the germline V gene (reference sequence). This CDR3 region has 8 residues. The CDR3 here is CASSFKFF. In DNA form, the CDR3 reads TGTGCCAGCAGTTTTAAGTTCTTC.

The rearrangement uses TRBV6-5 and TRBJ2-7, with unresolved D. The CDR3 totals 13 residues. The germline V gene has CDR1 MNHEY and CDR2 SVGAGI. V was clipped by 5 bases and J by 5 bases, with 13 bases between them. CDR3 nucleotide sequence: TGTGCCAGCAGTCCTACCACCCGGGACGAGCAGTACTTC. It encodes CASSPTTRDEQYF.

The sample holds a few counts of this clone. This chain links TRBV5-1 with TRBJ2-2, with a tentative D call TRBD1 (6 bases). Germline assignment: CDR1 SGHRS and CDR2 YFSETQ. This CDR3 region has 14 residues. Trimming left V 1 base short and J 4 bases short, with 8 bases between. The CDR3 spells CASSLQGPTGELFF. The CDR3 DNA reads TGCGCCAGCAGCTTGCAGGGGCCCACCGGGGAGCTGTTTTTT. Filled out from reference TRBV5-1 and TRBJ2-2, the complete variable domain reads KAGVTQTPRYLIKTRGQQVTLSCSPISGHRSVSWYQQTPGQGLQFLFEYFSETQRNKGNFPGRFSGRQFSNSRSEMNVSTLELGDSALYLCASSLQGPTGELFFGEGSRLTVL.

The J gene is TRBJ2-5, the V gene TRBV4-1, with no clear D. Germline V gene lookup returns CDR1 MGHRA and CDR2 YSYEKL. The CDR3 runs to 16 residues. Between the trimmed V and J ends, which lost 2 bases and 1 base, there was a span of 14 bases. Written as DNA, the CDR3 is TGCGCCAGCAGCCAATCCCCCGCAGGCCTCCAAGAGACCCAGTACTTC. Translation: CASSQSPAGLQETQYF.

The chain combines TRBV10-3 with TRBJ1-1, with TRBD1 identical over 7 bases. The V and J ends lost 3 bases and 0 bases, in that order; junction bases with no gene match: 13. The length of the CDR3 is 18 residues. Germline CDR1 and CDR2: ENHRY and SYGVKD. Here the CDR3 DNA reads TGTGCCATCAGTGACCCGACGGGACAGAACTCTATGAACACTGAAGCTTTCTTT. It codes for CAISDPTGQNSMNTEAFF.

The chain couples TRBV27 to TRBJ2-1, with 10 positions matching TRBD2. The CDR3 is 15 residues long. The trim removed 6 bases at V and 7 bases at J, leaving 9 bases unmatched. Germline loops: CDR1 MNHEY, CDR2 SMNVEV (reference sequence). Here the CDR3 DNA reads TGTGCCAGCAGGCGTAGCGGGGGGCATTTAAATGAGCAGTTCTTC. Translation gives CASRRSGGHLNEQFF.

This chain links TRBV4-1 with TRBJ2-1; 11 bases map to TRBD2. The V gene end was trimmed by 2 bases and the J gene end by 15 bases; junction bases not matched to a gene: 21. The length of the CDR3 is 18 residues. Germline V gene lookup returns CDR1 MGHRA and CDR2 YSYEKL. The CDR3 protein is CASSQLTASGTSGPGWFF. The CDR3 nucleotides read TGCGCCAGCAGCCAACTCACGGCTTCCGGGACTAGCGGCCCGGGGTGGTTCTTC.

This rearrangement joins TRBV19 to TRBJ1-5; 9 nucleotides match TRBD1. CDR3 length: 14 amino acids. Germline assignment: CDR1 LNHDA and CDR2 SQIVND (reference sequence). V was pared by 7 bases and J by 11 bases, with 12 bases of the junction left unmatched. CDR3 nucleotide sequence: TGTGCCAGTACCCCTGACAGGGGGAAATCAGCCCAGCATTTT. Protein sequence: CASTPDRGKSAQHF.